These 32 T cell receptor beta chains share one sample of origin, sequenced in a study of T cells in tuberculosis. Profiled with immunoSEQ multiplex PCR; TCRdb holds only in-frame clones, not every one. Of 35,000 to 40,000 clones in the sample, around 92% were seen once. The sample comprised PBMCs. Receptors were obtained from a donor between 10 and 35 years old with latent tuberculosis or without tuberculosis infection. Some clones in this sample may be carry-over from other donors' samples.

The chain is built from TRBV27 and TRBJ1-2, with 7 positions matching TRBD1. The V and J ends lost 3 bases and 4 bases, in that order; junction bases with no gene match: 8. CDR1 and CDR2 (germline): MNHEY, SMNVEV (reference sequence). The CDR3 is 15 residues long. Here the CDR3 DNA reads TGTGCCAGCAGTTTTAAAGTAGGGGGCGGCTATGGCTACACCTTC. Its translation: CASSFKVGGGYGYTF.

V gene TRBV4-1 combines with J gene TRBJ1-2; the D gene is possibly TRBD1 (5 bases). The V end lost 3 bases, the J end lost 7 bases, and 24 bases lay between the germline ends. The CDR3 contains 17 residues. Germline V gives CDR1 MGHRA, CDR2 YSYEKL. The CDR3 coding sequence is TGCGCCAGCAGCCACAGAGGTCGCAGGGAGGTTCGCGGTGGCTACACCTTC. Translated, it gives CASSHRGRREVRGGYTF.

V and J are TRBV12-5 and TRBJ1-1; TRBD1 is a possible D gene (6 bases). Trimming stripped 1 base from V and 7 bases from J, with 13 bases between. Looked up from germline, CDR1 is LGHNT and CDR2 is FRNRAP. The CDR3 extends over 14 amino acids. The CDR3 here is CASGLANRVSEAFF. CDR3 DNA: TGTGCTAGTGGTTTGGCCAACAGGGTTAGTGAAGCTTTCTTT.

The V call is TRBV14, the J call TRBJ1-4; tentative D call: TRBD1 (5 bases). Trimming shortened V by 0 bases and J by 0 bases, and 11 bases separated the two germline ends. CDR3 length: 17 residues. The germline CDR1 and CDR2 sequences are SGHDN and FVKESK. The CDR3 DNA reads TGTGCCAGCAGCCAAGAGCACAGGCAGTCAACTAATGAAAAACTGTTTTTT. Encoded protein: CASSQEHRQSTNEKLFF.

The CDR3 loop is CASRGTSGRDTQYF. The CDR3 DNA reads as TGTGCCAGCAGGGGGACTAGCGGAAGGGATACGCAGTATTTT. The genes are TRBV6-5 and TRBJ2-3; TRBD2 matches at 11 bases. This CDR3 comprises 14 residues. The V segment lost 6 bases and the J segment 6 bases; nucleotides outside the gene matches: 5. Germline values: CDR1 MNHEY, CDR2 SVGAGI.

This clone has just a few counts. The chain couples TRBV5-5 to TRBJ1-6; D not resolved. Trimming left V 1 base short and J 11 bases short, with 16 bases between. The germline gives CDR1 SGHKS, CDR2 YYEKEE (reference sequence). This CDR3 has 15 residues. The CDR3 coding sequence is TGTGCCAGCAGCTTGATCAGGACCGCGGGAACACCCCTCCACTTT. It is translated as CASSLIRTAGTPLHF.

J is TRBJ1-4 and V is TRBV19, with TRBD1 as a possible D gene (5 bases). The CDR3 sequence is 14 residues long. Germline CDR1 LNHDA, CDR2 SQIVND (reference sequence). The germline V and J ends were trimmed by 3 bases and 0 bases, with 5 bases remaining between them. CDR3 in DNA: TGTGCCAGTAGTATGACAGCAACTAATGAAAAACTGTTTTTT. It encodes CASSMTATNEKLFF.

The DNA of the CDR3 is TGCAGCGGCAGGGTTCGTGGGGCTGGAAACACCATATATTTT. Translated, it gives CSGRVRGAGNTIYF. The chain has TRBV29-1 and TRBJ1-3, with D possibly TRBD1 on 5 matching bases. CDR1 is SQVTM and CDR2 is ANQGSEA in the germline V gene. The CDR3 spans 14 residues. V was cut by 7 bases and J by 2 bases, with 15 bases left in between.

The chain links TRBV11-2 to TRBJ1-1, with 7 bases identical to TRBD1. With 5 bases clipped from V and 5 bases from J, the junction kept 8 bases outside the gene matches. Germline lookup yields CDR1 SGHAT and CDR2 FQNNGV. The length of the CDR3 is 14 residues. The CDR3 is CASSAVQGGTEAFF. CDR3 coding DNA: TGTGCCAGCAGCGCTGTGCAGGGGGGAACTGAAGCTTTCTTT.

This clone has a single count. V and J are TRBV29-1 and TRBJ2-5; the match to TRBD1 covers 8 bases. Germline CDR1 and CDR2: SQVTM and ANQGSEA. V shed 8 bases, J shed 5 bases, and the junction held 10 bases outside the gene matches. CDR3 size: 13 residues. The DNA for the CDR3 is TGCAGCTCCGCAGGGGGCGAAGGGGAGACCCAGTACTTC. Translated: CSSAGGEGETQYF.

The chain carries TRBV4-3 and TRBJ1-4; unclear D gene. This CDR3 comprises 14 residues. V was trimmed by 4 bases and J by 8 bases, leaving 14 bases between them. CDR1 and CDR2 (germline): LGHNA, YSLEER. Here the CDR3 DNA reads TGCGCCAGCAGCCCTAACCCAGACGGGGAAAAACTGTTTTTT. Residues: CASSPNPDGEKLFF.

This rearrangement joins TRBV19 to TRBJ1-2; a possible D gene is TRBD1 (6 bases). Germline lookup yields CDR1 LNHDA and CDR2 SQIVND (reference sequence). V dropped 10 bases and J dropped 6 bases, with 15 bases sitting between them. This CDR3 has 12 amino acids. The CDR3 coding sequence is TGTGCCACCGAACAGGGTGGGGATGGCTACACCTTC. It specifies CATEQGGDGYTF.

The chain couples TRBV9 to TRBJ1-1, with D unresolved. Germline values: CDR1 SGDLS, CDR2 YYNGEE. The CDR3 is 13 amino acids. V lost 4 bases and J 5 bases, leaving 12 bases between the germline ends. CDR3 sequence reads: CASSPGGSTEAFF. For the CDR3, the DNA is TGTGCCAGCAGCCCGGGAGGGAGTACTGAAGCTTTCTTT.

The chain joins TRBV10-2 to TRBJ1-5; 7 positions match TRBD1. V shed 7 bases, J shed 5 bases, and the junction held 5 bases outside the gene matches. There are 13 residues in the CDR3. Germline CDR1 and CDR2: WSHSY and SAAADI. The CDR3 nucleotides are TGCGCCAGCATGAAAACAGGGGATCAGCCCCAGCATTTT. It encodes CASMKTGDQPQHF.

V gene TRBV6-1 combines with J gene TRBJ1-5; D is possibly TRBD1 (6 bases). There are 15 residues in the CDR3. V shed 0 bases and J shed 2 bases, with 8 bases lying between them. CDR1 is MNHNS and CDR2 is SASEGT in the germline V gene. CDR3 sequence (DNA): TGTGCCAGCAGTGAAGCGGGGGCTCGCAATCAGCCCCAGCATTTT. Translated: CASSEAGARNQPQHF.

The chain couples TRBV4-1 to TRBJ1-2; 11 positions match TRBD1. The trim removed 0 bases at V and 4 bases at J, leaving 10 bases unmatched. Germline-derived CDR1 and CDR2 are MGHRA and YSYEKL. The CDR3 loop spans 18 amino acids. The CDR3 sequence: CASSQDAGTGGLAYGYTF. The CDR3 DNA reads TGCGCCAGCAGCCAAGACGCCGGGACAGGGGGTCTAGCCTATGGCTACACCTTC.

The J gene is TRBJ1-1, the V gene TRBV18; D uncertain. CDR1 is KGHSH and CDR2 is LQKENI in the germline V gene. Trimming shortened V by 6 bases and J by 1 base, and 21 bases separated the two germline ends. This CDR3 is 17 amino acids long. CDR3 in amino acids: CASSSEFPLKSNTEAFF. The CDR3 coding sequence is TGTGCCAGCTCGTCTGAGTTCCCCCTCAAGTCGAACACTGAAGCTTTCTTT. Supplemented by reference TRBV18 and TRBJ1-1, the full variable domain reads NAGVMQNPRHLVRRRGQEARLRCSPMKGHSHVYWYRQLPEEGLKFMVYLQKENIIDESGMPKERFSAEFPKEGPSILRIQQVVRGDSAAYFCASSSEFPLKSNTEAFFGQGTRLTVV.

CDR3 nucleotides: TGTGCCAGCAGTGAGCCCCCACACAACTATGGCTACACCTTC. Translated, it gives CASSEPPHNYGYTF. The chain is built from TRBV6-1 and TRBJ1-2; no reliable D call. Trimming removed 3 bases from V and 2 bases from J, with 10 bases in between. In germline, CDR1 is MNHNS, CDR2 SASEGT. CDR3 length: 14 amino acids.

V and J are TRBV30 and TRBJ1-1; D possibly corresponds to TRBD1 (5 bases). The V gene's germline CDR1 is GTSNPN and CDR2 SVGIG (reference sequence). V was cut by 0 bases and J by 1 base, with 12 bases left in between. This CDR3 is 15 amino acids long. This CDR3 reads CAWSVGGHWNTEAFF. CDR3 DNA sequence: TGTGCCTGGAGTGTAGGTGGACATTGGAACACTGAAGCTTTCTTT.

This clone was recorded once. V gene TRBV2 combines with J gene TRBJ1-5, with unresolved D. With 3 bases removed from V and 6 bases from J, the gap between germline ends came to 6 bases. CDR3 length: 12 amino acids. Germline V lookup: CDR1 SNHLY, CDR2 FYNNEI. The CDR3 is CASSERGQPQHF. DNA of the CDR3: TGTGCCAGCAGTGAGCGGGGTCAGCCCCAGCATTTT.

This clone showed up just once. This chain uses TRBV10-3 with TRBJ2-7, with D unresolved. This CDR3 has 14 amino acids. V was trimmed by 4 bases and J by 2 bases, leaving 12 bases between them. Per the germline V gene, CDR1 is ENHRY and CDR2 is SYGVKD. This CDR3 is CAISGQEHTYEQYF. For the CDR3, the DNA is TGTGCCATCAGTGGGCAGGAACATACCTACGAGCAGTACTTC.

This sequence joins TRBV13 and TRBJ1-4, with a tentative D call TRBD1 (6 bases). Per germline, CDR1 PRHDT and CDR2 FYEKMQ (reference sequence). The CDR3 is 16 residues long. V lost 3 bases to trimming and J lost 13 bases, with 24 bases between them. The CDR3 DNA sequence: TGTGCCAGCAGCTTCGACGTTGGGACCCCCACCAGGGGACTGTTTTTT. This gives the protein CASSFDVGTPTRGLFF.

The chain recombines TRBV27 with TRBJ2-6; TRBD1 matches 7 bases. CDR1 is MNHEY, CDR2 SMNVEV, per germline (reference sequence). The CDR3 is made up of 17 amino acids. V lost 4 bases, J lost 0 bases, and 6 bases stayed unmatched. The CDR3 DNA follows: TGTGCCAGCAGTTCGAGGGACAGCCACTCTGGGGCCAACGTCCTGACTTTC. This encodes CASSSRDSHSGANVLTF.

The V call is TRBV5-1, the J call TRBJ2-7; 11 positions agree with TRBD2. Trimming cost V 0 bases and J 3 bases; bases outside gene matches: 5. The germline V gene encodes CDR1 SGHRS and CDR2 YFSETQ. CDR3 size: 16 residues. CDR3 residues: CASSLGELAGDYEQYF. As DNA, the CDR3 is TGCGCCAGCAGCTTGGGGGAACTAGCGGGGGACTACGAGCAGTACTTC.

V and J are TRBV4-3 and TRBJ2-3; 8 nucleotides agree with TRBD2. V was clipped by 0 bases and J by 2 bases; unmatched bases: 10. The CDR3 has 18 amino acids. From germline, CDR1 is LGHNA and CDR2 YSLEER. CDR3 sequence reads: CASSQDKAGGAHTDTQYF. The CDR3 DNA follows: TGCGCCAGCAGCCAAGATAAGGCGGGGGGCGCACACACAGATACGCAGTATTTT.

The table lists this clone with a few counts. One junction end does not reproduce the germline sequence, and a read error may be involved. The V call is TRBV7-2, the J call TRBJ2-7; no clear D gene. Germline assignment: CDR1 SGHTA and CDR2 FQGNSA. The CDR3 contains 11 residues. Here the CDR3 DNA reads TGTGCCAGCAGCTTAGCTTTGTCGGTTTCGTTC. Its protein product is CASSLALSVSF.

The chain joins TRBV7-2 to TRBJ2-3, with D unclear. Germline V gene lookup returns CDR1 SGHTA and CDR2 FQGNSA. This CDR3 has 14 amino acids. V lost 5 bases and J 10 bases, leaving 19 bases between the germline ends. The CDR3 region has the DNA TGTGCCAGCAGCCCATCTGGGCCCACCTCCGCGCAGTATTTT. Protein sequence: CASSPSGPTSAQYF.

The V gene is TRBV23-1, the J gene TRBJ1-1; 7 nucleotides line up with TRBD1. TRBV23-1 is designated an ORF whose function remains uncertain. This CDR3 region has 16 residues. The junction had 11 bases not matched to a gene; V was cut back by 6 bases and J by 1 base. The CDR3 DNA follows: TGCGCCAGCAGAACCGGGGACAGTAGGGAGAACACTGAAGCTTTCTTT. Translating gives CASRTGDSRENTEAFF.

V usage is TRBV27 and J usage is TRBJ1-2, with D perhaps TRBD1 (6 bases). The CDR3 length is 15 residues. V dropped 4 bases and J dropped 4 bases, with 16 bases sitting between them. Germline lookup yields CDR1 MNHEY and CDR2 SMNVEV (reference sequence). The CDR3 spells CASSSVVQGTYGYTF. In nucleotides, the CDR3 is TGTGCCAGCAGTTCCGTTGTACAGGGAACCTATGGCTACACCTTC.

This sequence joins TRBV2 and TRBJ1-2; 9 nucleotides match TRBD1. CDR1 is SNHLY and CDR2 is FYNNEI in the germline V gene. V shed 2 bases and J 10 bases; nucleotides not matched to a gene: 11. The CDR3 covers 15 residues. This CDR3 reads CASSETGQGKSIYTF. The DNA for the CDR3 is TGTGCCAGCAGTGAAACGGGACAGGGAAAAAGTATCTACACCTTC.

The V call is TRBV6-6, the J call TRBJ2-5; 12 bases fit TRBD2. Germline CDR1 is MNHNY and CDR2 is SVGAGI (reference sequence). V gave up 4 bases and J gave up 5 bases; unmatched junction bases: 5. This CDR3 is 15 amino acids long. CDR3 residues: CASSFLAGGQETQYF. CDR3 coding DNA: TGTGCCAGCAGTTTCCTAGCGGGGGGGCAGGAGACCCAGTACTTC.

CDR3 coding DNA: TGTGCCAGCAGTCGGACAGTGAACACCGGGGAGCTGTTTTTT. This gives the protein CASSRTVNTGELFF. The chain carries TRBV6-1 and TRBJ2-2, with TRBD1 as a possible D gene (6 bases). V was trimmed by 5 bases and J by 1 base, leaving 8 bases between them. The CDR3 runs 14 residues. Germline CDR1 is MNHNS and CDR2 is SASEGT.